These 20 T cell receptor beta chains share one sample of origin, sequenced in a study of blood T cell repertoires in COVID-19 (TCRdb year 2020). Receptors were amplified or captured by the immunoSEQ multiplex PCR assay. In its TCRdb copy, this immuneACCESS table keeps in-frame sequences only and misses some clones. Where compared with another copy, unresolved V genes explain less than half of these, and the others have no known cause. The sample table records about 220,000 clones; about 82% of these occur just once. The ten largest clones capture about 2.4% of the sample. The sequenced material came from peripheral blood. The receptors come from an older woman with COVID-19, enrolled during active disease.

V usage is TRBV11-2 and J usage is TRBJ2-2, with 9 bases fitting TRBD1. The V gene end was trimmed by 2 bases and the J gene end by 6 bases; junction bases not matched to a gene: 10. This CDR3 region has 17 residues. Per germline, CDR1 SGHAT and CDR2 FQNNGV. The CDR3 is CASSLWWDRDNPGELFF. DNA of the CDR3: TGTGCCAGCAGCTTATGGTGGGACAGGGATAACCCCGGGGAGCTGTTTTTT.

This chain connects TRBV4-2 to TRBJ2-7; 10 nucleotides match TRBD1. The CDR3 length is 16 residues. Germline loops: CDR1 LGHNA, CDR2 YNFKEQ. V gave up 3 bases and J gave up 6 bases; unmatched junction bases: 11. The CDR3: CASSQERGTGDGEQYF. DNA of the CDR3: TGTGCCAGCAGCCAGGAAAGAGGGACAGGGGACGGCGAGCAGTACTTC.

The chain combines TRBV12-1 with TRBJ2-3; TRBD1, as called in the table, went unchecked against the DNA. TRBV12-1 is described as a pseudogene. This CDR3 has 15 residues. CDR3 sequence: CASSFAQQGWDTQYF. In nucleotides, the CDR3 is TGTGCCAGCAGCTTTGCGCAACAGGGTTGGGATACGCAGTATTTT.

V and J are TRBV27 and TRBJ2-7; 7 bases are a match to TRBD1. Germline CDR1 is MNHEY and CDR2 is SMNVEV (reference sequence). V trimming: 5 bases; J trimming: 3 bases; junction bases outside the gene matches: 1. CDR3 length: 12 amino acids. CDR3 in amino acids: CASSAGGYEQYF. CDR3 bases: TGTGCCAGCAGTGCAGGGGGCTACGAGCAGTACTTC.

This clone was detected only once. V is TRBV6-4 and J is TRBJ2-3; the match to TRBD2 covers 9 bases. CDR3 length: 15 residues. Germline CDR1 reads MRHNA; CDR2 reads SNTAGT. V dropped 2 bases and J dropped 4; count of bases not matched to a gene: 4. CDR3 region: CASSDVAGEADTQYF. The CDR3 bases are TGTGCCAGCAGTGACGTAGCGGGGGAGGCAGATACGCAGTATTTT.

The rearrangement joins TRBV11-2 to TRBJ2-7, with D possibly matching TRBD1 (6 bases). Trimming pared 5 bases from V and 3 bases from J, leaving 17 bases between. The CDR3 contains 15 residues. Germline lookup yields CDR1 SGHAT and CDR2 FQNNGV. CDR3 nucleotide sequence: TGTGCCAGCAGCCTTCTACAGGGTCCCCTCTACGAGCAGTACTTC. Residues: CASSLLQGPLYEQYF.

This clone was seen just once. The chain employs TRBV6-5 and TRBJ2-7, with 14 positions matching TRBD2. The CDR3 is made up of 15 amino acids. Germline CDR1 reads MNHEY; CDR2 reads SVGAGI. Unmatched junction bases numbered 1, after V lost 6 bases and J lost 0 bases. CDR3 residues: CASRTSGRGSYEQYF. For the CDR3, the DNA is TGTGCCAGCAGGACTAGCGGGAGGGGCTCCTACGAGCAGTACTTC.

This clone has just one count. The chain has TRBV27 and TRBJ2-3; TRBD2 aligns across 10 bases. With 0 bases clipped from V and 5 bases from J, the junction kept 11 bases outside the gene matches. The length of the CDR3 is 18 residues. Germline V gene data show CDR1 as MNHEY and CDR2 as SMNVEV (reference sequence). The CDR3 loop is CASSLSSIAGGGGDTQYF. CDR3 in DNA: TGTGCCAGCAGTTTATCTTCAATAGCGGGAGGAGGGGGAGATACGCAGTATTTT.

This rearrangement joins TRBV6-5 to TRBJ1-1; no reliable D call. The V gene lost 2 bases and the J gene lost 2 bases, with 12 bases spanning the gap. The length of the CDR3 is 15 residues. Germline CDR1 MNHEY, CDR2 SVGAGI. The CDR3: CASSYPPRGNTEAFF. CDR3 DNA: TGTGCCAGCAGTTACCCCCCGCGGGGAAACACTGAAGCTTTCTTT.

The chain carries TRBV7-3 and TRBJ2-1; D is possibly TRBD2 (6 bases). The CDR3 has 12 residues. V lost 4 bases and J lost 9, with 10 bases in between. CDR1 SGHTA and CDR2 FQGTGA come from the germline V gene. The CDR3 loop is CASSYAGSEQFF. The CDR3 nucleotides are TGTGCCAGCAGCTACGCCGGGAGTGAGCAGTTCTTC.

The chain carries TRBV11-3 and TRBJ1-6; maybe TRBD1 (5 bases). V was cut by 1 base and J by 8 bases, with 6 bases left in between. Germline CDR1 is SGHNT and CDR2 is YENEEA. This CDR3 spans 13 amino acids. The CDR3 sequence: CASSLVGHSPLHF. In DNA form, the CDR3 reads TGTGCCAGCAGCTTAGTGGGGCATTCACCCCTCCACTTT.

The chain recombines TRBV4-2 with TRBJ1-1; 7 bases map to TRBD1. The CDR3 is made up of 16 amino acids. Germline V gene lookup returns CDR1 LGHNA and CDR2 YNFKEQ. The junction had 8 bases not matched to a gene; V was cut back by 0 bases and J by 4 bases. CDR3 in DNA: TGTGCCAGCAGCCAAGACCCCACAGGGGTACTCACTGAAGCTTTCTTT. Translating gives CASSQDPTGVLTEAFF.

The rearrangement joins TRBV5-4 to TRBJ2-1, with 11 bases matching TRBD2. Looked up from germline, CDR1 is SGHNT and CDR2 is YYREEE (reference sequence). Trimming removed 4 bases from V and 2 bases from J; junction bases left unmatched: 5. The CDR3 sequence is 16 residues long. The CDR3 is CASSLPGLAAYNEQFF. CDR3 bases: TGTGCCAGCAGCCTCCCGGGACTAGCGGCCTACAATGAGCAGTTCTTC.

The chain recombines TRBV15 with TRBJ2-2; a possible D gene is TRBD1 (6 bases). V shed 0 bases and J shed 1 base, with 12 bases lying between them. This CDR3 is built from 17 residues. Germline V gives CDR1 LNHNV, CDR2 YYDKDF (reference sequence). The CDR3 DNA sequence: TGTGCCACCAGCAGAGAACCGCCGGGACAGAACACCGGGGAGCTGTTTTTT. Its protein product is CATSREPPGQNTGELFF.

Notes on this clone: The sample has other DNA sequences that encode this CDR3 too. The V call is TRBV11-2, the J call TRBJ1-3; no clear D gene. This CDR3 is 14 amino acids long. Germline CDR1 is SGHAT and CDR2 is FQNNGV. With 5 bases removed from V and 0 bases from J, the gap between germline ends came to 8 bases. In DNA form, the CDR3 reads TGTGCCAGCAGCCCCCGGGGCTCTGGAAACACCATATATTTT. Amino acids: CASSPRGSGNTIYF.

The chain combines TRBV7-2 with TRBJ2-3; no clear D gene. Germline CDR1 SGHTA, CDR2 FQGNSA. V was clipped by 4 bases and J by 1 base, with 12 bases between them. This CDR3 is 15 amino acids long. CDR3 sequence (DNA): TGTGCCAGCAGCTGGGCATTAGGCGGCACAGATACGCAGTATTTT. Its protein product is CASSWALGGTDTQYF.

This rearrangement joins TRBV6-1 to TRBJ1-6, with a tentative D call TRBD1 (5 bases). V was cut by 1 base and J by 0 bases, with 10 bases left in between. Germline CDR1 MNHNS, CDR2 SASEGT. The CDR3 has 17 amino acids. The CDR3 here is CASSEGQSSSYNSPLHF. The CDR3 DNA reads TGTGCCAGCAGTGAAGGACAGTCAAGCTCCTATAATTCACCCCTCCACTTT.

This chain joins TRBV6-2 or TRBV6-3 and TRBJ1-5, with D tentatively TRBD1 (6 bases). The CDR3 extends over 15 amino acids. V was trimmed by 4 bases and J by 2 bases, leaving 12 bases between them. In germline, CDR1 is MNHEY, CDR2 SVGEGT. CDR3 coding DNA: TGTGCCAGCAGTTCGACAGGCAGAGGCAATCAGCCCCAGCATTTT. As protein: CASSSTGRGNQPQHF.

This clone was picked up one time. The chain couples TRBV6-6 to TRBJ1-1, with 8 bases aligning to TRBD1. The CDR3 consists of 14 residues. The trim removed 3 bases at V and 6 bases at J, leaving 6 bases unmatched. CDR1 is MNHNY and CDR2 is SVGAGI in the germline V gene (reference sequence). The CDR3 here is CASSYTGGRAEAFF. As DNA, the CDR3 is TGTGCCAGCAGTTATACAGGGGGTAGGGCTGAAGCTTTCTTT.

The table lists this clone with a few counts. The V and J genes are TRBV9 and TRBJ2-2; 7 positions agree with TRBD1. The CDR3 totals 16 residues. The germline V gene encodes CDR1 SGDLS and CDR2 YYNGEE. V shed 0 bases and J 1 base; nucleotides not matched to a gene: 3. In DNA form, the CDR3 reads TGTGCCAGCAGCGTAGCGAGACAGGGGAACACCGGGGAGCTGTTTTTT. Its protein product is CASSVARQGNTGELFF.